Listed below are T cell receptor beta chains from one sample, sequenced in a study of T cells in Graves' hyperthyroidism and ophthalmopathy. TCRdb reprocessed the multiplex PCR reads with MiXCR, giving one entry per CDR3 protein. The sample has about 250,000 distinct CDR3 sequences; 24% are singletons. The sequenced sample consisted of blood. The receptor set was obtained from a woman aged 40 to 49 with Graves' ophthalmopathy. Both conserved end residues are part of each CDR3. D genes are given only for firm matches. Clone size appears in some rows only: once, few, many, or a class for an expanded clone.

CDR3 DNA: TGTGCCAGCAGCGTAGCGGCGGCCAATCAGCCCCAGCATTTT; CDR3 protein: CASSVAAANQPQHF; V gene: TRBV9; J gene: TRBJ1-5; D gene: -; clone size: many
CDR3 DNA: TGCGCCAGCAGCCAAGATTTCAGGATTAGCGGGACCTACGAGCAGTGCTTC; CDR3 protein: CASSQDFRISGTYEQCF; V gene: TRBV4-1; J gene: TRBJ2-7; D gene: TRBD2; clone size: -
CDR3 DNA: TGTGCCAGCAGTCAACTAGGGCCCGGAGAGACCCAGTACTTC; CDR3 protein: CASSQLGPGETQYF; V gene: TRBV6-1; J gene: TRBJ2-5; D gene: -; clone size: many
CDR3 DNA: TGTGCCACCAGTGAAGCCCGGGACAGGGGATACCACGAGCAGTACTTC; CDR3 protein: CATSEARDRGYHEQYF; V gene: TRBV24-1; J gene: TRBJ2-7; D gene: TRBD1; clone size: once
CDR3 DNA: TGTGCCAGCAGTTACAAACCGAACGAGCAGTACTTC; CDR3 protein: CASSYKPNEQYF; V gene: TRBV6-5; J gene: TRBJ2-7; D gene: -; clone size: -
CDR3 DNA: TGTGCCACCAGTGGAAGGGTAGCGGGGGTTCAAGAGACCCAGTACTTC; CDR3 protein: CATSGRVAGVQETQYF; V gene: TRBV24-1; J gene: TRBJ2-5; D gene: TRBD2; clone size: many
CDR3 DNA: TGTGCCAGCAGCCTAGGCAGGGTGGGAGGAGAGACCCAGTACTTC; CDR3 protein: CASSLGRVGGETQYF; V gene: TRBV11-2; J gene: TRBJ2-5; D gene: -; clone size: -
CDR3 DNA: TGTGCCAGCAGTTTCTTCAGGCGTGGAAACACCATATTTTTT; CDR3 protein: CASSFFRRGNTIFF; V gene: TRBV28; J gene: TRBJ1-3; D gene: -; clone size: once
CDR3 DNA: TGTGCCAGCAGTCCCTTCGGGGGGAGGATGAACACTGAAGCTTTCTTT; CDR3 protein: CASSPFGGRMNTEAFF; V gene: TRBV27; J gene: TRBJ1-1; D gene: -; clone size: many
CDR3 DNA: TGTGCCAGCACCGAGGGTTCCCCGGGGGAGCTGTTTTTT; CDR3 protein: CASTEGSPGELFF; V gene: TRBV12-3/TRBV12-4; J gene: TRBJ2-2; D gene: -; clone size: many
CDR3 DNA: TGTGCCAGCAGCTCCCCATTCCTGGCGGGAGGAACCTACGAGCAGTACTTC; CDR3 protein: CASSSPFLAGGTYEQYF; V gene: TRBV13; J gene: TRBJ2-7; D gene: TRBD2; clone size: many
CDR3 DNA: TGTGCCAGCAGTGATATCGGGGGAAAGCAGTACTTC; CDR3 protein: CASSDIGGKQYF; V gene: TRBV2; J gene: TRBJ2-7; D gene: -; clone size: many